The 22 T cell receptor beta chains listed next were all sequenced from one sample in a study of cytomegalovirus exposure and HLA in healthy donors. PCR involved 60 Vbeta and 13 Jbeta primers. The table came from immunoSEQ multiplex PCR; TCRdb's copy has only in-frame clones and leaves some out. This table holds 240,000 or so clones, 82% found once. Specimen: PBMCs. Every receptor here comes from a woman aged 40 to 55 in good health and CMV-seropositive.

V and J are TRBV7-6 and TRBJ2-1; 7 bases are shared with TRBD1. The CDR3 is 11 residues long. V was clipped by 4 bases and J by 12 bases; unmatched bases: 3. Germline CDR1 is SGHVS and CDR2 is FNYEAQ. The CDR3 reads CASSSWTGQFF. The CDR3, as DNA: TGTGCCAGCAGCTCCTGGACAGGGCAGTTCTTC.

This chain connects TRBV5-1 to TRBJ2-3; 11 bases match TRBD2. V trimming: 5 bases; J trimming: 2 bases; junction bases outside the gene matches: 7. CDR3 length: 16 amino acids. The V gene's germline CDR1 is SGHRS and CDR2 YFSETQ. Written as DNA, the CDR3 is TGCGCCAGCAGACCAGGGACTAGCGGACTCACAGATACGCAGTATTTT. Residues: CASRPGTSGLTDTQYF.

The chain joins TRBV19 to TRBJ2-3, with 10 bases identical to TRBD1. Trimming at V came to 0 bases and at J to 2 bases, leaving 5 bases not matched to a gene. Germline loops: CDR1 LNHDA, CDR2 SQIVND (reference sequence). This CDR3 spans 17 amino acids. CDR3 nucleotides: TGTGCCAGTAGTATAGACAGGGACAGGGGAATCACAGATACGCAGTATTTT. Residues: CASSIDRDRGITDTQYF.

The chain recombines TRBV27 with TRBJ1-6; D call uncertain. V was shortened by 6 bases and J by 4 bases, with 7 bases between the two germline ends. Germline CDR1 and CDR2: MNHEY and SMNVEV (reference sequence). The CDR3 is made up of 13 amino acids. The CDR3 sequence is CASSLTYNSPLHF. CDR3 in DNA: TGTGCCAGCAGCTTGACTTATAATTCACCCCTCCACTTT.

The chain is built from TRBV2 and TRBJ2-2; 7 nucleotides agree with TRBD1. Germline trimming cut 1 base from V and 0 bases from J; bases unmatched to any gene: 5. The CDR3 extends over 17 amino acids. The germline gives CDR1 SNHLY, CDR2 FYNNEI. Here the CDR3 DNA reads TGTGCCAGCAGTGAAGTAGAAGGGGGCGCGAACACCGGGGAGCTGTTTTTT. Amino acids: CASSEVEGGANTGELFF.

The CDR3 reads CAWSSGRGLGYTF. CDR3 in DNA: TGTGCCTGGAGTTCTGGTAGGGGGCTTGGCTACACCTTC. The J gene is TRBJ1-2, the V gene TRBV30; 7 positions agree with TRBD1. J lost 7 bases, V lost 2 bases, and 7 bases had no gene match. In germline, CDR1 is GTSNPN, CDR2 SVGIG (reference sequence). The CDR3 totals 13 residues.

V and J are TRBV2 and TRBJ2-3, with D perhaps TRBD2 (6 bases). The germline gives CDR1 SNHLY, CDR2 FYNNEI. V was trimmed by 4 bases and J by 0 bases, leaving 8 bases between them. This CDR3 region has 14 residues. The CDR3 region has the DNA TGTGCCAGCAGTGCTGGGGGGAGCACAGATACGCAGTATTTT. Translating gives CASSAGGSTDTQYF. Full variable domain (rest looked up from reference TRBV2 and TRBJ2-3): EPEVTQTPSHQVTQMGQEVILRCVPISNHLYFYWYRQILGQKVEFLVSFYNNEISEKSEIFDDQFSVERPDGSNFTLKIRSTKLEDSAMYFCASSAGGSTDTQYFGPGTRLTVL.

This clone was seen only a few times. This sequence joins TRBV4-2 and TRBJ1-4; TRBD1 aligns across 9 bases. The CDR3 consists of 15 residues. In germline, CDR1 is LGHNA, CDR2 YNFKEQ. J was trimmed by 8 bases and V by 4 bases; bases with no gene match: 8. CDR3 region: CASSPAGTGMEKLFF. CDR3 DNA: TGTGCCAGCAGCCCTGCCGGGACAGGGATGGAAAAACTGTTTTTT.

V gene TRBV28 combines with J gene TRBJ1-1; no firm D call. V was pared by 3 bases and J by 0 bases, with 8 bases between. Germline V gives CDR1 MDHEN, CDR2 SYDVKM. CDR3 length: 14 residues. Here the CDR3 DNA reads TGTGCCAGCAGTTTTCGACTGATGAACACTGAAGCTTTCTTT. It translates to CASSFRLMNTEAFF. Looking up the rest from reference TRBV28 and TRBJ1-1 gives the full variable domain: DVKVTQSSRYLVKRTGEKVFLECVQDMDHENMFWYRQDPGLGLRLIYFSYDVKMKEKGDIPEGYSVSREKKERFSLILESASTNQTSMYLCASSFRLMNTEAFFGQGTRLTVV.

As to this clone: Other DNA sequences of this sample code for an identical CDR3. The chain carries TRBV5-6 and TRBJ1-3, with a tentative D call TRBD1 (6 bases). The V end was cut by 0 bases, the J end by 2 bases, with 9 bases between. This CDR3 comprises 15 residues. CDR1 is SGHDT, CDR2 YYEEEE, per germline. CDR3 loop: CASSLGQGTGNTIYF. In DNA form, the CDR3 reads TGTGCCAGCAGCTTGGGTCAGGGGACTGGAAACACCATATATTTT.

The chain combines TRBV19 with TRBJ1-1, with 7 bases matching TRBD1. V shed 5 bases and J 5 bases; nucleotides not matched to a gene: 8. CDR1 is LNHDA and CDR2 is SQIVND in the germline V gene (reference sequence). The CDR3 spans 14 residues. The CDR3 sequence is CASSPRTRGTEAFF. The CDR3 DNA follows: TGTGCCAGTAGTCCTAGAACCAGGGGGACTGAAGCTTTCTTT. Looking up the rest from reference TRBV19 and TRBJ1-1 gives the full variable domain: DGGITQSPKYLFRKEGQNVTLSCEQNLNHDAMYWYRQDPGQGLRLIYYSQIVNDFQKGDIAEGYSVSREKKESFPLTVTSAQKNPTAFYLCASSPRTRGTEAFFGQGTRLTVV.

The genes are TRBV7-6 and TRBJ2-7, with TRBD2 as a possible D gene (7 bases). The CDR3 has 15 amino acids. CDR1 and CDR2 from the germline V gene are SGHVS and FNYEAQ. Trimming shortened V by 1 base and J by 2 bases, and 12 bases separated the two germline ends. CDR3 bases: TGTGCCAGCAGCTTAGATTCGGGGGGCGCCTACGAGCAGTACTTC. As protein: CASSLDSGGAYEQYF.

This rearrangement joins TRBV7-6 to TRBJ2-5; weak D call: TRBD2 (7 bases). This CDR3 region has 16 residues. Germline assignment: CDR1 SGHVS and CDR2 FNYEAQ. V was trimmed by 5 bases and J by 3 bases, leaving 19 bases between them. CDR3 DNA: TGTGCCAGCAGCCTATTCTCACGGGGGGCCAAAGAGACCCAGTACTTC. It is translated as CASSLFSRGAKETQYF.

For the CDR3, the DNA is TGTGCCAGCAGCTTAGTGGCGACAGGGGGTCCCAACGAGCAGTACTTC. This encodes CASSLVATGGPNEQYF. The rearrangement links TRBV11-2 to TRBJ2-7, with 9 bases aligning to TRBD1. V was pared by 1 base and J by 5 bases, with 9 bases of the junction left unmatched. The CDR3 totals 16 residues. Germline values: CDR1 SGHAT, CDR2 FQNNGV.

The gene calls are TRBV6-1 and TRBJ1-1, with 10 bases fitting TRBD1. Germline CDR1 and CDR2: MNHNS and SASEGT. V lost 7 bases and J lost 2; bases outside the gene matches: 4. The CDR3 is made up of 14 amino acids. The CDR3 coding sequence is TGTGCCAGCACCCCGACAGGGGGCAACACTGAAGCTTTCTTT. It encodes CASTPTGGNTEAFF.

This clone was seen a few times. This chain uses TRBV7-9 with TRBJ2-2; possibly TRBD1 for D (5 bases). This CDR3 contains 14 residues. CDR1 is SEHNR and CDR2 is FQNEAQ in the germline V gene (reference sequence). V was shortened by 5 bases and J by 7 bases, with 14 bases between the two germline ends. CDR3 sequence (DNA): TGTGCCAGCAGCCTCACGATGACAGACGGGGAGCTGTTTTTT. As protein: CASSLTMTDGELFF.

CDR3 nucleotide sequence: TGTGCCACCAGCAGAGATAGCTCAAACTGGGGACAGCTCACCTACGAGCAGTACTTC. It is translated as CATSRDSSNWGQLTYEQYF. The chain couples TRBV15 to TRBJ2-7; 7 nucleotides align to TRBD1. Trimming took 0 bases from V and 2 from J; bases not matched to a gene: 16. Germline-derived CDR1 and CDR2 are LNHNV and YYDKDF (reference sequence). This CDR3 spans 19 amino acids.

This clone occurred once. The chain combines TRBV7-3 with TRBJ1-1; D might be TRBD1 (5 bases). Germline CDR1 reads SGHTA; CDR2 reads FQGTGA. The CDR3 totals 14 residues. The germline V and J ends were trimmed by 2 bases and 3 bases, with 10 bases remaining between them. CDR3 nucleotides: TGTGCCAGCAGCTTACAGGGTCAGGACACTGAAGCTTTCTTT. This codes for CASSLQGQDTEAFF.

J is TRBJ1-4 and V is TRBV9; D perhaps matches TRBD1 (5 bases). Per germline, CDR1 SGDLS and CDR2 YYNGEE. V gave up 3 bases and J gave up 7 bases, with 16 bases separating them. This CDR3 comprises 15 residues. The CDR3 DNA reads TGTGCCAGCAGCGGGGACCTCGGGAGTCGTGAAAAACTGTTTTTT. As protein: CASSGDLGSREKLFF.

The V call is TRBV19, the J call TRBJ2-5, with 11 bases fitting TRBD1. Germline-derived CDR1 and CDR2 are LNHDA and SQIVND (reference sequence). This CDR3 has 15 amino acids. Trimming cost V 5 bases and J 5 bases; bases outside gene matches: 7. CDR3: CASSPGTGGFETQYF. CDR3 sequence (DNA): TGTGCCAGTAGTCCAGGGACAGGGGGATTTGAGACCCAGTACTTC.

CDR3 loop: CASSVEQGRGETQYF. The CDR3 DNA sequence: TGTGCCAGCAGCGTAGAGCAGGGCAGGGGAGAGACCCAGTACTTC. This sequence joins TRBV9 and TRBJ2-5; perhaps TRBD1 as D (6 bases). Germline V gene data show CDR1 as SGDLS and CDR2 as YYNGEE. V was trimmed by 0 bases and J by 4 bases, leaving 13 bases between them. The CDR3 is 15 amino acids.

The chain employs TRBV6-5 and TRBJ2-7; the D gene is possibly TRBD2 (5 bases). Germline CDR1 and CDR2: MNHEY and SVGAGI. Trimming shortened V by 0 bases and J by 5 bases, and 8 bases separated the two germline ends. CDR3 length: 13 residues. The CDR3 bases are TGTGCCAGCAGTTACTCGAACGGGGACGAGCAGTACTTC. The encoded protein is CASSYSNGDEQYF.